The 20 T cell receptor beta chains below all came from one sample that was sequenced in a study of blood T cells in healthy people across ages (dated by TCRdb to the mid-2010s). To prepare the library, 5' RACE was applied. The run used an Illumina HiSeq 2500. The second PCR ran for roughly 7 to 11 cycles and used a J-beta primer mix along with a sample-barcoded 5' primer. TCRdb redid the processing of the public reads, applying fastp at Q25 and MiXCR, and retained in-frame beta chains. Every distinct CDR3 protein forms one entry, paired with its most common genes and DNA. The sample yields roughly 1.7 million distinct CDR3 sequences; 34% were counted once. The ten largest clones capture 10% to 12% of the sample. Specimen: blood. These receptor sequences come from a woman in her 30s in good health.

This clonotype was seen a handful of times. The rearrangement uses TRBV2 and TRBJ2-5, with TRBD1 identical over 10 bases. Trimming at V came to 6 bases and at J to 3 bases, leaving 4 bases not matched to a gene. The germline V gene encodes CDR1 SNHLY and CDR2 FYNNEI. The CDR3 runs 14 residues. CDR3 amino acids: CASRTDRGKETQYF. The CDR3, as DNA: TGTGCCAGCAGAACGGACAGGGGGAAAGAGACCCAGTACTTC.

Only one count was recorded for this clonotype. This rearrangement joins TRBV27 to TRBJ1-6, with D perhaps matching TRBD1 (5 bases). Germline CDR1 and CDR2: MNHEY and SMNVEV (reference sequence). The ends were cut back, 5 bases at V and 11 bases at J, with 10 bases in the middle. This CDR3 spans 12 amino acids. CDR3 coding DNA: TGTGCCAGCAGTCTCCAGGGCGCACCCCTCCACTTT. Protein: CASSLQGAPLHF.

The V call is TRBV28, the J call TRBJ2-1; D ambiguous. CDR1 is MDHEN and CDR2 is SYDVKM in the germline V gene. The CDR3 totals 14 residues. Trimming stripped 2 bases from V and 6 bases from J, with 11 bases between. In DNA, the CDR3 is TGTGCCAGCAGTTTACCCCAGTTCGCCAATGAGCAGTTCTTC. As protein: CASSLPQFANEQFF.

CDR3 amino acids: CASSRTGSLNTEAFF. The CDR3 region has the DNA TGCGCCAGCAGCCGGACAGGGTCTTTGAACACTGAAGCTTTCTTT. The V and J genes are TRBV5-1 and TRBJ1-1; 8 bases line up with TRBD1. This CDR3 is built from 15 residues. Germline V gene lookup returns CDR1 SGHRS and CDR2 YFSETQ. V shed 4 bases, J shed 0 bases, and the junction held 5 bases outside the gene matches.

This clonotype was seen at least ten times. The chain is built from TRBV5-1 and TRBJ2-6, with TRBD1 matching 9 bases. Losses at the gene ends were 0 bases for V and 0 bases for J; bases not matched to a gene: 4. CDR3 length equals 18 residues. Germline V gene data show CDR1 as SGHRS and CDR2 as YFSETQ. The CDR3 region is CASSLEGQGYSGANVLTF. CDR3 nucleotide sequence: TGCGCCAGCAGCTTGGAGGGACAGGGTTACTCTGGGGCCAACGTCCTGACTTTC.

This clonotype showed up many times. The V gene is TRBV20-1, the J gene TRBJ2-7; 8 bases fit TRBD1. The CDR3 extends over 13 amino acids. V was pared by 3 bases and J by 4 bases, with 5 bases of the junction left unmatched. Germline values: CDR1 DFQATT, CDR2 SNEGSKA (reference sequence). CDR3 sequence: CSASGTGRYEQYF. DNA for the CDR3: TGCAGTGCTAGTGGGACAGGACGGTACGAGCAGTACTTC.

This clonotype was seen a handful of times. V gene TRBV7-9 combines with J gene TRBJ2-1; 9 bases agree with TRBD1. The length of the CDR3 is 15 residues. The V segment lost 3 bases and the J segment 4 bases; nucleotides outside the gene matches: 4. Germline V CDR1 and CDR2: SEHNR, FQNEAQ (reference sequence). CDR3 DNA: TGTGCCAGCAGCTTCGGGGACAGGGAGTACAATGAGCAGTTCTTC. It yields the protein CASSFGDREYNEQFF.

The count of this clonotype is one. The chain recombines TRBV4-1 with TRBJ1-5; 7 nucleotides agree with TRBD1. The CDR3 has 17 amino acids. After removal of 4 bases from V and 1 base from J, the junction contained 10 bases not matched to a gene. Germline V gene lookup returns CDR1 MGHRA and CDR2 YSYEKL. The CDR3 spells CASSLKGPGQSNQPQHF. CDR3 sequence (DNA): TGCGCCAGCAGCCTTAAAGGACCGGGACAGAGCAATCAGCCCCAGCATTTT.

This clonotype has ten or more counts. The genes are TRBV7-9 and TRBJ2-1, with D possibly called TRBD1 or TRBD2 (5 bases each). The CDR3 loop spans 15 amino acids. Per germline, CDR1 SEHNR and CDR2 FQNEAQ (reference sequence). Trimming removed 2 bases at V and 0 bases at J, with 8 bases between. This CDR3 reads CASSLPGSSYNEQFF. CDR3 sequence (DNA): TGTGCCAGCAGCTTACCAGGGAGCTCCTACAATGAGCAGTTCTTC.

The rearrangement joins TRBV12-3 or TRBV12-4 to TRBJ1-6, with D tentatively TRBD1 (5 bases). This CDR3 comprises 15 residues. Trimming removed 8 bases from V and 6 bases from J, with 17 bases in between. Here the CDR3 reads CASWRGGNINSPLHF. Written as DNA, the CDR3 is TGTGCCAGCTGGAGGGGAGGGAATATTAATTCACCCCTCCACTTT.

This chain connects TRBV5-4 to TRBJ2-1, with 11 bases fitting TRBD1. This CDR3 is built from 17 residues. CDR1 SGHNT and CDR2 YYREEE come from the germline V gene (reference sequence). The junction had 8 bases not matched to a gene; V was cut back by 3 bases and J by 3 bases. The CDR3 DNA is TGTGCCAGCAGCTCGGGTTTGGGGACAGGGGGCTACAATGAGCAGTTCTTC. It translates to CASSSGLGTGGYNEQFF.

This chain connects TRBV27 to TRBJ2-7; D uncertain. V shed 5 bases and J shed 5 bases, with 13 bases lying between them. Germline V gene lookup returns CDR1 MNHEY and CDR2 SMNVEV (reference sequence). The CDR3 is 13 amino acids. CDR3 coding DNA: TGTGCCAGCAGTCTGGGGAAAAGGAACGAGCAGTACTTC. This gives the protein CASSLGKRNEQYF.

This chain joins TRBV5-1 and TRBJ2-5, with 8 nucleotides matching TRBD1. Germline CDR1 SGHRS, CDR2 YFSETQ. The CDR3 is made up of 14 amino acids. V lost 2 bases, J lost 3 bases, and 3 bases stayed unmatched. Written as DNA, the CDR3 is TGCGCCAGCAGCTTACAGGGGGAGGAAGAGACCCAGTACTTC. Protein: CASSLQGEEETQYF.

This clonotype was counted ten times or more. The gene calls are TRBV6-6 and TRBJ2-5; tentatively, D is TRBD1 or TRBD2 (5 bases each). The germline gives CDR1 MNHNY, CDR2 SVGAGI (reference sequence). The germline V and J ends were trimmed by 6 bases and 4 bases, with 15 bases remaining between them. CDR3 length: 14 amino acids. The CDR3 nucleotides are TGTGCCAGCAGCCGAGCATCAGGGACAGAGACCCAGTACTTC. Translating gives CASSRASGTETQYF.

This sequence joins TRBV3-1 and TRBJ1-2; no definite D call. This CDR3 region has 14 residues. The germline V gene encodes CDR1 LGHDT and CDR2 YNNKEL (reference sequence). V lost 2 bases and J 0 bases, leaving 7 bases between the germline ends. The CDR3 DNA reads TGTGCCAGCAGCCAAAGACGGTCTAACTATGGCTACACCTTC. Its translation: CASSQRRSNYGYTF.

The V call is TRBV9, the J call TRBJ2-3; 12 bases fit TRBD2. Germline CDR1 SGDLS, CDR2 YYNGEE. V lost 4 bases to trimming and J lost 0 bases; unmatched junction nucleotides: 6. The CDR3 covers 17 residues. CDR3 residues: CASSSLAGGFSTDTQYF. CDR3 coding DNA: TGTGCCAGCAGCTCCCTAGCGGGGGGGTTTAGCACAGATACGCAGTATTTT.

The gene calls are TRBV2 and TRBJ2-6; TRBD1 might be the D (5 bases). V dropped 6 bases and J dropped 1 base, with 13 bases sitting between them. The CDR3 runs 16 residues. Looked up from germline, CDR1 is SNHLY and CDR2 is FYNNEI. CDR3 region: CASSPYRRSGANVLTF. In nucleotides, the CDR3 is TGTGCCAGCAGCCCCTACAGGAGATCTGGGGCCAACGTCCTGACTTTC.

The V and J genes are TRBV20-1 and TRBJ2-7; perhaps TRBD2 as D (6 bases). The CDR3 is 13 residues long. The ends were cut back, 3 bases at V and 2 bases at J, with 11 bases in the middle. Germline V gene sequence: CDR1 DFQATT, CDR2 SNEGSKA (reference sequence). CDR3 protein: CSASLRGTYEQYF. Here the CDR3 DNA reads TGCAGTGCTAGTCTCCGCGGGACCTACGAGCAGTACTTC.

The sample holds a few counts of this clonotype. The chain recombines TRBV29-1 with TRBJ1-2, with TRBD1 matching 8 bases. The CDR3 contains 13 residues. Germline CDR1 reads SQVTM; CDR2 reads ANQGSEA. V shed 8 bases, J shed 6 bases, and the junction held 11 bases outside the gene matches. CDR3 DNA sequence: TGCAGCACCGGGACAGGTGGAGTGGATGGCTACACCTTC. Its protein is CSTGTGGVDGYTF.

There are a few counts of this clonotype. As DNA, the CDR3 is TGTGCCAGCAGCTATGCTAGGGCCACCACAGATACGCAGTATTTT. Amino acids: CASSYARATTDTQYF. The chain recombines TRBV5-5 with TRBJ2-3; D gene unclear. This CDR3 has 15 residues. The V gene lost 3 bases and the J gene lost 2 bases, with 13 bases spanning the gap. Looked up from germline, CDR1 is SGHKS and CDR2 is YYEKEE (reference sequence).